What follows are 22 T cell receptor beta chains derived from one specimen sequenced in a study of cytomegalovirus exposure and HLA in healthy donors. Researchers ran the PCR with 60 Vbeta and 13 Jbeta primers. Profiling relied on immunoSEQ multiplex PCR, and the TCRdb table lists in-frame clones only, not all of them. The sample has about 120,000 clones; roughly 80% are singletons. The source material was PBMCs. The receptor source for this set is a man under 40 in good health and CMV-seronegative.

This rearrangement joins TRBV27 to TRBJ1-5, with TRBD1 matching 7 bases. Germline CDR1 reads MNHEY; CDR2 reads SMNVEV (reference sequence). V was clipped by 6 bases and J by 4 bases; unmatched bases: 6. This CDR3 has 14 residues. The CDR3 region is CASSSPGGNQPQHF. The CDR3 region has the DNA TGTGCCAGCAGCTCACCAGGGGGAAATCAGCCCCAGCATTTT.

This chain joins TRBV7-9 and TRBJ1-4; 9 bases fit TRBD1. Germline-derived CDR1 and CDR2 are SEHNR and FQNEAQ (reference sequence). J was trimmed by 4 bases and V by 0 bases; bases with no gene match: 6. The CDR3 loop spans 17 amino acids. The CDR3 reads CASSLAGWDRDNEKLFF. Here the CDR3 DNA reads TGTGCCAGCAGCTTAGCCGGGTGGGACAGGGATAATGAAAAACTGTTTTTT.

The CDR3 is CASSLQLAGDTQYF. In DNA, the CDR3 is TGTGCCAGCAGTTTACAGCTTGCGGGCGATACGCAGTATTTT. V and J are TRBV27 and TRBJ2-3; possibly TRBD2 for D (5 bases). The V gene's germline CDR1 is MNHEY and CDR2 SMNVEV (reference sequence). The CDR3 sequence is 14 residues long. V was shortened by 2 bases and J by 6 bases, with 12 bases between the two germline ends.

The chain's CDR3 is CASSQEPGGEQFF. CDR3 DNA sequence: TGCGCCAGCAGCCAAGAACCAGGGGGTGAGCAGTTCTTC. The chain recombines TRBV4-3 with TRBJ2-1, with 7 bases fitting TRBD1. Per the germline V gene, CDR1 is LGHNA and CDR2 is YSLEER. This CDR3 contains 13 residues. V lost 0 bases, J lost 9 bases, and 2 bases stayed unmatched.

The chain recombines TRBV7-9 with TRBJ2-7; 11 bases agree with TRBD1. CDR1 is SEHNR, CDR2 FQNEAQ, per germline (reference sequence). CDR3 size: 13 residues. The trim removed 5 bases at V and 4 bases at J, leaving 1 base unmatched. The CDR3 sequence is CASSGQGAYEQYF. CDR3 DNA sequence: TGTGCCAGCAGCGGACAGGGGGCTTACGAGCAGTACTTC.

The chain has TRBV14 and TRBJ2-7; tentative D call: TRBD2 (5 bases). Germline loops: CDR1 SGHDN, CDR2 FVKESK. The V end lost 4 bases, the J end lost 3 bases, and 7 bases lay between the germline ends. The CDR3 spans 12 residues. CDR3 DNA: TGTGCCAGCAGCCGTGACTACTACGAGCAGTACTTC. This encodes CASSRDYYEQYF. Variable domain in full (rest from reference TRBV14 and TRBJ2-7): EAGVTQFPSHSVIEKGQTVTLRCDPISGHDNLYWYRRVMGKEIKFLLHFVKESKQDESGMPNNRFLAERTGGTYSTLKVQPAELEDSGVYFCASSRDYYEQYFGPGTRLTVT.

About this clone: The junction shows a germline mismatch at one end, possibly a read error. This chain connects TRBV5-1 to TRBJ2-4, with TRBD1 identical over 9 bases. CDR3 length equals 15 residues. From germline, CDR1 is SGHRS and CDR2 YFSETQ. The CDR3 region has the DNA TGCGCCAGCAGTTCGGGACAGGGTGGGGCAAACAGTCAGTACTTC. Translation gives CASSSGQGGANSQYF.

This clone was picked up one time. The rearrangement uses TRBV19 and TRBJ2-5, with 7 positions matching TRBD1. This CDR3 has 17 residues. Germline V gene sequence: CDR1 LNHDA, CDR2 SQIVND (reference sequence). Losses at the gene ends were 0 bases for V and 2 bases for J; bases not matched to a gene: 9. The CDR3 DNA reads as TGTGCCAGTAGTATAGATCGCCCAGGGGGTCCTCAAGAGACCCAGTACTTC. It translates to CASSIDRPGGPQETQYF.

CDR3 protein: CASSLLDRNTEAFF. The CDR3 DNA sequence: TGTGCCAGCAGCTTACTGGACAGGAACACTGAAGCTTTCTTT. V gene TRBV7-9 combines with J gene TRBJ1-1; perhaps TRBD1 as D (6 bases). V was trimmed by 2 bases and J by 1 base, leaving 8 bases between them. Germline assignment: CDR1 SEHNR and CDR2 FQNEAQ (reference sequence). CDR3 length: 14 amino acids.

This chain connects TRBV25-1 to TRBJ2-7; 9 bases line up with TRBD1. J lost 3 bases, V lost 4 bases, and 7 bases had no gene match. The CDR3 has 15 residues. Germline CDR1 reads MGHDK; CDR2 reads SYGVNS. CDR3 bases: TGTGCCAGCAGTGCCCCGACAGGGGGGGACTACGAGCAGTACTTC. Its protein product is CASSAPTGGDYEQYF.

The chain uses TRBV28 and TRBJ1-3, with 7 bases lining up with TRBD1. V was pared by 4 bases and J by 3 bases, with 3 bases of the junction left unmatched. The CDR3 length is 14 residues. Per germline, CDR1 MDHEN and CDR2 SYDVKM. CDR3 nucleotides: TGTGCCAGCAGTTCAGGACAGGATGGAAACACCATATATTTT. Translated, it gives CASSSGQDGNTIYF.

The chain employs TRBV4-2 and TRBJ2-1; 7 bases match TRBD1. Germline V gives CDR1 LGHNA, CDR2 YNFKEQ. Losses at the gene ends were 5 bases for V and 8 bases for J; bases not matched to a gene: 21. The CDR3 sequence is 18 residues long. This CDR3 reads CASSNGGYGNRDSDEQFF. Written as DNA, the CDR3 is TGTGCCAGCAGCAATGGAGGTTACGGGAACCGGGACAGCGATGAGCAGTTCTTC.

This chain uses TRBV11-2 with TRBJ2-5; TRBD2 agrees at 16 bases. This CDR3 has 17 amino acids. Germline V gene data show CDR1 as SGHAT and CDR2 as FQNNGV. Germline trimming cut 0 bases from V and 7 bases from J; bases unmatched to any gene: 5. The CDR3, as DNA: TGTGCCAGCAGCTTAGAAGGGACTAGCGGGGGGGCGGGGACCCAGTACTTC. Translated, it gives CASSLEGTSGGAGTQYF.

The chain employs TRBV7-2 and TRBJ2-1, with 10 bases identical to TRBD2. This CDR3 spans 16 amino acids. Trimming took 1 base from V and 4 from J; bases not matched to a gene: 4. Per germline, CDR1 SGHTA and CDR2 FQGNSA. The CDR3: CASSLGGSGGYNEQFF. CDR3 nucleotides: TGTGCCAGCAGCTTAGGGGGTAGCGGGGGGTACAATGAGCAGTTCTTC.

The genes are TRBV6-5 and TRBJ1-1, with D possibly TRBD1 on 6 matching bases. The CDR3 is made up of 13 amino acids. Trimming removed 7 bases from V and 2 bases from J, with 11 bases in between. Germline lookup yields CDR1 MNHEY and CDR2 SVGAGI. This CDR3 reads CASTPGQNTEAFF. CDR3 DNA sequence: TGTGCCAGCACCCCGGGACAAAACACTGAAGCTTTCTTT.

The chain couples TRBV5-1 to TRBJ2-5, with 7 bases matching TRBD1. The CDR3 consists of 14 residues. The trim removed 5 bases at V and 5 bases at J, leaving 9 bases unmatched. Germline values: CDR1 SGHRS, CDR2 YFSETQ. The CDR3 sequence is CASRRGTEVETQYF. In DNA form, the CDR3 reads TGCGCCAGCAGACGAGGGACAGAAGTTGAGACCCAGTACTTC.

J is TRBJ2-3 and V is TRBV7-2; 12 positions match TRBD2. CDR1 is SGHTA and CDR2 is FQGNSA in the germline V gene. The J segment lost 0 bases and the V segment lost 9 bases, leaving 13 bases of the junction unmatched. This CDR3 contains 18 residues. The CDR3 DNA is TGTGCCAGTATCTCAAGACTAGCGGGGGTGACTAGCACAGATACGCAGTATTTT. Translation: CASISRLAGVTSTDTQYF.

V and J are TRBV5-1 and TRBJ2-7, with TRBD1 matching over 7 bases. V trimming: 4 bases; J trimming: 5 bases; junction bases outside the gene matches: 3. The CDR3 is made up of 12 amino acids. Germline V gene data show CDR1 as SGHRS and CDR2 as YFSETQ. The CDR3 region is CASSRDRDEQYF. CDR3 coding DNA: TGCGCCAGCAGCCGAGACAGGGACGAGCAGTACTTC.

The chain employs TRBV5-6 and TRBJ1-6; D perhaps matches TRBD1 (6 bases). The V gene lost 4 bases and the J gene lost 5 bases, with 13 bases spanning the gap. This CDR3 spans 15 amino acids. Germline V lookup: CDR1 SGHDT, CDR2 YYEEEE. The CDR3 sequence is CASSTKDRDNSPLHF. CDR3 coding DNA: TGTGCCAGCAGCACTAAGGACAGAGATAATTCACCCCTCCACTTT.

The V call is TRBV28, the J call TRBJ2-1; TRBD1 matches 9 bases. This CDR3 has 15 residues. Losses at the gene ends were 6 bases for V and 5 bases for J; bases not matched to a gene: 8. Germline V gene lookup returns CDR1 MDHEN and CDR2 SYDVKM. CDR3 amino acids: CASSPGTGLDNEQFF. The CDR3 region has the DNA TGTGCCAGCAGCCCCGGGACAGGGTTAGACAATGAGCAGTTCTTC.

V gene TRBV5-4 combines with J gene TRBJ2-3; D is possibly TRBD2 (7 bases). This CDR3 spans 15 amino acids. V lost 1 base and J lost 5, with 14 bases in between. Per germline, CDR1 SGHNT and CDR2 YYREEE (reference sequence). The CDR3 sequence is CASSLSGGARDTQYF. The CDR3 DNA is TGTGCCAGCAGCTTGAGTGGGGGGGCGAGAGATACGCAGTATTTT. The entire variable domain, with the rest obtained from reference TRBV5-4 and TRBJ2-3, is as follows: ETGVTQSPTHLIKTRGQQVTLRCSSQSGHNTVSWYQQALGQGPQFIFQYYREEENGRGNFPPRFSGLQFPNYSSELNVNALELDDSALYLCASSLSGGARDTQYFGPGTRLTVL.

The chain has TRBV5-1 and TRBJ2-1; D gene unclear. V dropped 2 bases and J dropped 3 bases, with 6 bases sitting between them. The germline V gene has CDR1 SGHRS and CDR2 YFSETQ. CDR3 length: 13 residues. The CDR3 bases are TGCGCCAGCAGCTTCGACAACTACAATGAGCAGTTCTTC. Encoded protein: CASSFDNYNEQFF.